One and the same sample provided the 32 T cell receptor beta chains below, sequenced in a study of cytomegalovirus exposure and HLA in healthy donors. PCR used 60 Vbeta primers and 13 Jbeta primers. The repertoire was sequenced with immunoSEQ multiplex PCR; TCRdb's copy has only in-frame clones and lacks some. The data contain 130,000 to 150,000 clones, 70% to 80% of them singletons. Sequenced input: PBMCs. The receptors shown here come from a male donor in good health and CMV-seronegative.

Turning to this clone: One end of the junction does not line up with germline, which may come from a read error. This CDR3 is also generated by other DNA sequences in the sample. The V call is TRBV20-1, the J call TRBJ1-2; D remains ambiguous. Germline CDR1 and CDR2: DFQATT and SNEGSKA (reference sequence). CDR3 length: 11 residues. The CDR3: CSAGREMGYTF. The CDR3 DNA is TGCAGTGCTGGGAGGGAGATGGGCTATACCTTC.

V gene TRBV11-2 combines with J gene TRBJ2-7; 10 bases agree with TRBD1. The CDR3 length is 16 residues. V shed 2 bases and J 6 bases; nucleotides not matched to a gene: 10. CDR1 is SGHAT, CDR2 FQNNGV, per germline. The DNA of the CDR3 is TGTGCCAGCAGCTTAAATCCGGGGGACAGGGGAGGCGAGCAGTACTTC. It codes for CASSLNPGDRGGEQYF.

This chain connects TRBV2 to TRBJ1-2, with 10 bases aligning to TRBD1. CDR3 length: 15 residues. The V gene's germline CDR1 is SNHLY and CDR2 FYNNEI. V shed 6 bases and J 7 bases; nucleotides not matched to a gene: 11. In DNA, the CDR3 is TGTGCCAGCAGACTATCCCAGCGGACAGGGGGTGGCTACACCTTC. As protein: CASRLSQRTGGGYTF.

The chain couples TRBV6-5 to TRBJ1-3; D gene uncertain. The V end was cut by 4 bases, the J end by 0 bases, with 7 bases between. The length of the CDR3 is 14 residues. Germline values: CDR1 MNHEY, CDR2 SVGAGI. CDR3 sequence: CASSSGNSGNTIYF. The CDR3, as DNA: TGTGCCAGCAGTTCGGGAAACTCTGGAAACACCATATATTTT.

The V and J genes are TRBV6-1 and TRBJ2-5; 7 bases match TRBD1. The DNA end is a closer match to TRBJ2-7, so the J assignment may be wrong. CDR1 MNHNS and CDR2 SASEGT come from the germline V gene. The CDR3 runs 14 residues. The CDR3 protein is CASSANRGGYEQYF. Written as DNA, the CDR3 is TGTGCCAGCAGTGCGAACAGGGGTGGGTACGAGCAGTACTTC.

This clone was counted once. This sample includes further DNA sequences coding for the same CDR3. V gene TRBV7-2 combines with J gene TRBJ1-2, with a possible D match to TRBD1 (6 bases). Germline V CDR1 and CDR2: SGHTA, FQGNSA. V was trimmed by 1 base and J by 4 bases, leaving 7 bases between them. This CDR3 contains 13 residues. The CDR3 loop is CASSLEGVYGYTF. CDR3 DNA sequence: TGTGCCAGCAGCTTAGAGGGGGTCTATGGCTACACCTTC.

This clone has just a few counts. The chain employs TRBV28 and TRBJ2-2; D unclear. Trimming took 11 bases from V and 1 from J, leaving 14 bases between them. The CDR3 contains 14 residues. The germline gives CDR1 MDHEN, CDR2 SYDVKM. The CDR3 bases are TGTGCCTCTCAGATTACAGTGAACACCGGGGAGCTGTTTTTT. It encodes CASQITVNTGELFF.

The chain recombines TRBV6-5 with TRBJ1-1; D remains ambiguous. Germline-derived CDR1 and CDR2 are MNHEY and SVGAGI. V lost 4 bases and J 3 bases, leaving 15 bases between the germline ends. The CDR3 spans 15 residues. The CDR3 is CASSSPSGIDTEAFF. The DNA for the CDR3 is TGTGCCAGCAGTTCCCCCTCGGGGATCGACACTGAAGCTTTCTTT.

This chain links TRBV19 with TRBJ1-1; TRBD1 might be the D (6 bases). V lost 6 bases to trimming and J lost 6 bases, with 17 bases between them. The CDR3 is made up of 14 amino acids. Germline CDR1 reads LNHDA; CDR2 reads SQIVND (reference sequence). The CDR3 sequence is CASRQQGRTPEAFF. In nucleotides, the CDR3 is TGTGCCAGTAGGCAACAGGGCCGGACCCCTGAAGCTTTCTTT.

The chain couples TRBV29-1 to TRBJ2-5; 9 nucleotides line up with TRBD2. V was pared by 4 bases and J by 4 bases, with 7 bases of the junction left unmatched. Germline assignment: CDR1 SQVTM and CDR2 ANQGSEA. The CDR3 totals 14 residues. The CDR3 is CSVAAGGRSETQYF. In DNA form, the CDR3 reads TGCAGCGTTGCGGCGGGGGGGCGTTCAGAGACCCAGTACTTC.

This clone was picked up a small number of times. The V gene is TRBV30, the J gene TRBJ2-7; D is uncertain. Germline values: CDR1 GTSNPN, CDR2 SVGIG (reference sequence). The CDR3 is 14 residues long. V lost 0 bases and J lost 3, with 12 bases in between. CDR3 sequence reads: CAWSVEVIGYEQYF. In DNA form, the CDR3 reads TGTGCCTGGAGTGTAGAGGTCATCGGCTACGAGCAGTACTTC.

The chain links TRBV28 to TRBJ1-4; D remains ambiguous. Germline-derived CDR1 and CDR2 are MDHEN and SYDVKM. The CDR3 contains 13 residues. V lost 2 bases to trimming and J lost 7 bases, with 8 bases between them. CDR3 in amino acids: CASSLPGSEKLFF. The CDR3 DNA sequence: TGTGCCAGCAGTTTACCTGGGAGTGAAAAACTGTTTTTT. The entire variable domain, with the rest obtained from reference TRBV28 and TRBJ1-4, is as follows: DVKVTQSSRYLVKRTGEKVFLECVQDMDHENMFWYRQDPGLGLRLIYFSYDVKMKEKGDIPEGYSVSREKKERFSLILESASTNQTSMYLCASSLPGSEKLFFGSGTQLSVL.

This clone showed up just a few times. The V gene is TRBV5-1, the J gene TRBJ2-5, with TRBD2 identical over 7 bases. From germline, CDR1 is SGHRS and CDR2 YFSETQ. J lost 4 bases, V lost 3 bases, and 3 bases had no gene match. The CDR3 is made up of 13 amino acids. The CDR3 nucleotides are TGCGCCAGCAGCTCGGGGGGAGCAGAGACCCAGTACTTC. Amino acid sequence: CASSSGGAETQYF. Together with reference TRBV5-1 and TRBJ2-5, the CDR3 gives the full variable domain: KAGVTQTPRYLIKTRGQQVTLSCSPISGHRSVSWYQQTPGQGLQFLFEYFSETQRNKGNFPGRFSGRQFSNSRSEMNVSTLELGDSALYLCASSSGGAETQYFGPGTRLLVL.

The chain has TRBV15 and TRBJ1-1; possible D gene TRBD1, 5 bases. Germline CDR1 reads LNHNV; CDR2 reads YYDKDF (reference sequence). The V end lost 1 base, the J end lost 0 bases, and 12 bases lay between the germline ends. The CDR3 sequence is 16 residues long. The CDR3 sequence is CATSRGGDLMNTEAFF. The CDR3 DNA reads TGTGCCACCAGCAGAGGGGGGGACCTCATGAACACTGAAGCTTTCTTT. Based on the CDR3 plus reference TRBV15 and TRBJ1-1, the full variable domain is DAMVIQNPRYQVTQFGKPVTLSCSQTLNHNVMYWYQQKSSQAPKLLFHYYDKDFNNEADTPDNFQSRRPNTSFCFLDIRSPGLGDTAMYLCATSRGGDLMNTEAFFGQGTRLTVV.

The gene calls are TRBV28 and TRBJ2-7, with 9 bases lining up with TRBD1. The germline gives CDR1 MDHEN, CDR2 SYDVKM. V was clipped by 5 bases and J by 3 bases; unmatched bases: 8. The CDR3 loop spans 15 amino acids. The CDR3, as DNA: TGTGCCAGCAGTGTTCCGGGACAGGGTGTCTACGAGCAGTACTTC. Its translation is CASSVPGQGVYEQYF. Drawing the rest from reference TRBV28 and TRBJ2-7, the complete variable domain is DVKVTQSSRYLVKRTGEKVFLECVQDMDHENMFWYRQDPGLGLRLIYFSYDVKMKEKGDIPEGYSVSREKKERFSLILESASTNQTSMYLCASSVPGQGVYEQYFGPGTRLTVT.

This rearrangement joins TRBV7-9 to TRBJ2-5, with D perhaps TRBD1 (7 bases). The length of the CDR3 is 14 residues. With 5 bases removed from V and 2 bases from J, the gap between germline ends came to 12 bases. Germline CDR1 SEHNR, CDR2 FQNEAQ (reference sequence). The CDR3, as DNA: TGTGCCAGCAGCCGGGACAGCGGGCAAGAGACCCAGTACTTC. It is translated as CASSRDSGQETQYF.

The CDR3 DNA sequence: TGTGCCAGCAGCTTAGGTGGGGTAGCGCGTGGCTACACCTTC. Its translation: CASSLGGVARGYTF. The chain carries TRBV7-2 and TRBJ1-2; D is unclear. CDR3 size: 14 residues. Germline V gene sequence: CDR1 SGHTA, CDR2 FQGNSA. The ends were cut back, 1 base at V and 7 bases at J, with 13 bases in the middle.

The CDR3 region has the DNA TGTGCCAGCAGTTTCGCCCCAGGGGGCGTTTTGAAGGGCTACACCTTC. Translated: CASSFAPGGVLKGYTF. The V gene is TRBV27, the J gene TRBJ1-2; 8 nucleotides agree with TRBD1. Germline V CDR1 and CDR2: MNHEY, SMNVEV (reference sequence). This CDR3 comprises 16 residues. V lost 3 bases and J lost 8; bases outside the gene matches: 14.

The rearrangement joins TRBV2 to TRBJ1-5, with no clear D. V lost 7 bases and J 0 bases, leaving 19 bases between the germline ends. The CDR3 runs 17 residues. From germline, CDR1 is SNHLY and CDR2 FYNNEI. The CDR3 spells CASTLVRDPYSNQPQHF. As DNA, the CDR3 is TGTGCCAGCACCCTGGTCCGGGATCCCTATAGCAATCAGCCCCAGCATTTT.

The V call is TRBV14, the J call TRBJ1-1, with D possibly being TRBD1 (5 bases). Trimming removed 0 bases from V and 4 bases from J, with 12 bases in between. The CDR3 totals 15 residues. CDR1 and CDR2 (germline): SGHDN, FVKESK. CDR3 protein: CASSQDSGGFTEAFF. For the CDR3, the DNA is TGTGCCAGCAGCCAAGATTCCGGGGGTTTCACTGAAGCTTTCTTT.

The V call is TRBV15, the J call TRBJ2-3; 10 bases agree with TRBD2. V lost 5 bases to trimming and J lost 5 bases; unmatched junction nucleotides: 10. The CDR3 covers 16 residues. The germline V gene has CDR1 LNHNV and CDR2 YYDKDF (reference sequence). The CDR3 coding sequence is TGTGCCACCAGCGACCAGAGCGGGGGGGCCATAGATACGCAGTATTTT. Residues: CATSDQSGGAIDTQYF.

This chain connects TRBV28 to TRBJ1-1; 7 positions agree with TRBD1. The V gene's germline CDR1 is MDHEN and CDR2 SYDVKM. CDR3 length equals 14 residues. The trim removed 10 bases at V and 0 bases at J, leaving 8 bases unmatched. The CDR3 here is CATRDSSMNTEAFF. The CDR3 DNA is TGTGCCACACGGGACAGCTCCATGAACACTGAAGCTTTCTTT.

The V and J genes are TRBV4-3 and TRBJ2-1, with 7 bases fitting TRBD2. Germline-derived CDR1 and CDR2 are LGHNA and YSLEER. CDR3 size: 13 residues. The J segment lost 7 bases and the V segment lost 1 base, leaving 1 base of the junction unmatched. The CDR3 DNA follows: TGCGCCAGCAGCCAAGGGCGGGGGAATGAGCAGTTCTTC. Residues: CASSQGRGNEQFF.

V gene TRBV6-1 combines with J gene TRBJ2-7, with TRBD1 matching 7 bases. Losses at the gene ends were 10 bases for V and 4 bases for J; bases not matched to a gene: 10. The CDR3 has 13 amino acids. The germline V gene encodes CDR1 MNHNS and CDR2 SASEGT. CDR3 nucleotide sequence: TGTGCCACCCCCGGGACAGCGCTTTACGAGCAGTACTTC. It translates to CATPGTALYEQYF.

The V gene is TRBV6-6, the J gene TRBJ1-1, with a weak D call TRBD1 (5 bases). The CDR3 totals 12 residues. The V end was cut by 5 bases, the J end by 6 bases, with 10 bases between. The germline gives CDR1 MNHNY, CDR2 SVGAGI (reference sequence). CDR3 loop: CASSPSGSEAFF. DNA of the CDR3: TGTGCCAGCAGTCCTTCAGGGTCTGAAGCTTTCTTT.

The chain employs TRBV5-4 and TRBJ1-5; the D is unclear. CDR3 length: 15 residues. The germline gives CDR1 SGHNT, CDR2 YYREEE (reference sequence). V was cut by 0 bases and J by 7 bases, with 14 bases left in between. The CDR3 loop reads CASSLGPMPGQPQHF. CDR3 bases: TGTGCCAGCAGCTTGGGGCCCATGCCAGGACAGCCCCAGCATTTT. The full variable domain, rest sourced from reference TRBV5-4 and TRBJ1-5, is ETGVTQSPTHLIKTRGQQVTLRCSSQSGHNTVSWYQQALGQGPQFIFQYYREEENGRGNFPPRFSGLQFPNYSSELNVNALELDDSALYLCASSLGPMPGQPQHFGDGTRLSIL.

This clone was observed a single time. As DNA, the CDR3 is TGCGCCAGCAGCCAAGTATCCGGGGGTATCTCTGGAAACACCATATATTTT. This translates into CASSQVSGGISGNTIYF. The chain has TRBV4-1 and TRBJ1-3, with D possibly matching TRBD1 (5 bases). The CDR3 covers 17 residues. Trimming left V 1 base short and J 0 bases short, with 13 bases between. Germline CDR1 reads MGHRA; CDR2 reads YSYEKL.

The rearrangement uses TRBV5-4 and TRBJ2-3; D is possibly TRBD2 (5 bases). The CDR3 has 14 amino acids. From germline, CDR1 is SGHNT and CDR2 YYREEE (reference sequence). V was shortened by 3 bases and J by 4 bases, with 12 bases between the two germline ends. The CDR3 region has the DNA TGTGCCAGCAGCTCGGGCGGGTTCCCAGATACGCAGTATTTT. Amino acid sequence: CASSSGGFPDTQYF.

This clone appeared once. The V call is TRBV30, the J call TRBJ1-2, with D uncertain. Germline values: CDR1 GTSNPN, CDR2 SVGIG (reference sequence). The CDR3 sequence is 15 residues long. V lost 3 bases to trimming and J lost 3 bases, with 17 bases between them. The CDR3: CAWSLGVASHYGYTF. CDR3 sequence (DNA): TGTGCCTGGAGCCTCGGGGTGGCCAGCCACTATGGCTACACCTTC.

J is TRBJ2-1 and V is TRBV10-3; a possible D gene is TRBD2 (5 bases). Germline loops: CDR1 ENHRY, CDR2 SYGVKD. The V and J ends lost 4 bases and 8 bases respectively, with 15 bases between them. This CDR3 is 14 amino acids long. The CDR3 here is CAISVRSGSYEQFF. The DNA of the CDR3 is TGTGCCATCAGTGTGAGGTCGGGGAGCTATGAGCAGTTCTTC.

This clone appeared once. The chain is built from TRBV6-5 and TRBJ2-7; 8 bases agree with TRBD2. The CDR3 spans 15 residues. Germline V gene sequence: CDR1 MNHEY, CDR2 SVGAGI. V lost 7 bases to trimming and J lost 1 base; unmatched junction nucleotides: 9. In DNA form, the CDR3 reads TGTGCCAGCACTCCAAGCGGGGGAGGTTCCTACGAGCAGTACTTC. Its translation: CASTPSGGGSYEQYF.

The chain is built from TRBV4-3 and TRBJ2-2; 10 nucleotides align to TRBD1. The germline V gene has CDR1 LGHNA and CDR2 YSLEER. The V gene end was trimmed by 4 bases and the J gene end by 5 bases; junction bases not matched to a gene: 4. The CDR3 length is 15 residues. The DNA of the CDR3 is TGCGCCAGCAGCCTCGGGACAGGGGAAACCGGGGAGCTGTTTTTT. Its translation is CASSLGTGETGELFF.